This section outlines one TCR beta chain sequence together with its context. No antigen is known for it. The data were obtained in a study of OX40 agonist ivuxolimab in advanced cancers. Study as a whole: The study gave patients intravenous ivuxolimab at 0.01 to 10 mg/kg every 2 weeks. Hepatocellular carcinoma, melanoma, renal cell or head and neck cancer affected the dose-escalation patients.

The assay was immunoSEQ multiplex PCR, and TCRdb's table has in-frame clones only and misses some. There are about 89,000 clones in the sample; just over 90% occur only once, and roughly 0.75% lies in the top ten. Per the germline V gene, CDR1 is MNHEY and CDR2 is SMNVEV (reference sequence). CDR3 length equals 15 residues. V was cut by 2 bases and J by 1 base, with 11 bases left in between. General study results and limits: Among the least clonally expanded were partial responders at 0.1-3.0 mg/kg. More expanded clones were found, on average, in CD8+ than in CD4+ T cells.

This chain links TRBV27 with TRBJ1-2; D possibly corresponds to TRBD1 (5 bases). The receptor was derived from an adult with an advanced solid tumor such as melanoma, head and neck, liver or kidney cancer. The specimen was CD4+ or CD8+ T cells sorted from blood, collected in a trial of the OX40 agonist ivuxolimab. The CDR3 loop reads CASSLGQGINYGYTF. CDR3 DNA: TGTGCCAGCAGTTTAGGGCAGGGAATTAACTATGGCTACACCTTC.